This T cell receptor (beta chain) was retrieved from a study of cytomegalovirus exposure and HLA in healthy donors. Although they were nominally healthy when sampled, donors likely had unrecorded immune exposures. The CDR3 loop spans 15 amino acids. The V end lost 8 bases, the J end lost 0 bases, and 19 bases lay between the germline ends. From germline, CDR1 is GTSNPN and CDR2 SVGIG (reference sequence). Use of 60 Vbeta and 13 Jbeta primers characterized the PCR. The table came from immunoSEQ multiplex PCR; TCRdb's copy has only in-frame clones and leaves some out. This table has around 130,000 clones, roughly 77% appearing once.

The sequencing sample was made of PBMCs. The receptor comes from a man younger than 40 in good health and CMV-seronegative. The V gene is TRBV30, the J gene TRBJ1-2, with a possible D match to TRBD1 (5 bases). The CDR3 region has the DNA TGTGCCACCCCAGGGAAGTATGAAGCTAACTATGGCTACACCTTC. The encoded protein is CATPGKYEANYGYTF.